This T cell receptor beta chain stems from a study of CD8 T cells in ankylosing spondylitis (dated by TCRdb to the late 2010s). As for the study more broadly: To find TCR variants linked to disease, the study profiled T cell receptor beta repertoires in ankylosing spondylitis patients and healthy donors. The full study cohort was made up of 25 ankylosing spondylitis patients and 108 healthy donors. Peripheral blood was sampled, and synovial fluid was additionally collected from ankylosing spondylitis patients.

These reads were obtained on an Illumina HiSeq 2500. TCR beta libraries were prepared by quantitative 5'-RACE with molecular barcodes. Per the source publication's procedure: A new computational method, built on a probabilistic model of VDJ rearrangement, was used to identify disease-linked TCR variants. TCRdb reran the public reads through fastp at Q25 and MiXCR, keeping productive beta chains. Rows with a matching CDR3 protein are joined into one entry that keeps the most common DNA and genes. Here the V and J calls rest on TCRdb's processing, not on the authors' analysis. The sample table records fewer than 500,000 distinct CDR3 sequences; around 26% of these occur just once. The ten largest clonotypes hold about 0.89% of the sample. Beyond this particular receptor, the publication reports: Blood from ankylosing spondylitis patients appeared to be characterized by a TCR beta motif composed of several highly homologous amino acid variants. Some motif variants were previously reported in synovial fluid and blood of reactive arthritis patients, suggesting common disease-initiation mechanisms. A CD8+ phenotype was shown by the disease-linked clones, which were found at relatively low frequencies in peripheral blood. The disease-linked clones were reported as significantly enriched in matched synovial fluid samples from ankylosing spondylitis patients.

With respect to this clonotype: Its antigen specificity is not known. No much larger clone exists at a distance of one base, and base qualities are not known.

Material: blood, either unsorted or a sorted T cell fraction (not recorded which). The clonotype was recovered from a male donor with ankylosing spondylitis.

In nucleotides, the sequence is TGTGCCAGCAGCCTACCGCAGGGGGCAGGGGGCTACACCTTC. It is translated as CASSLPQGAGGYTF. This sequence uses TRBV7-2 and TRBJ1-2, and 8 junctional nucleotides match TRBD1. Trimming removed 5 bases from V and 8 bases from J; the gene matches leave 10 bases unexplained. In the germline V gene, CDR1 corresponds to SGHTA and CDR2 to FQGNSA. CDR3 length: 14 amino acids, cysteine to phenylalanine. The only DNA kept is the CDR3, 42 bases in frame from the first base.